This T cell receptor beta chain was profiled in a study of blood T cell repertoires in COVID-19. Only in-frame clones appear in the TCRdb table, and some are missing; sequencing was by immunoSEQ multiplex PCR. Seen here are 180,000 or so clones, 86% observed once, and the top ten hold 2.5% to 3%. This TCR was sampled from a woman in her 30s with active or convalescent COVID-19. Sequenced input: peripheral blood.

CDR3 nucleotide sequence: TGTGCCAGCAGTTTTCTAGCCCAAACCGGGGAGCTGTTTTTT. Translation gives CASSFLAQTGELFF. The chain combines TRBV6-4 with TRBJ2-2, with a tentative D call TRBD2 (5 bases). Trimming took off 5 bases at V and 5 bases at J, with 12 bases between the two ends. There are 14 residues in the CDR3. Germline CDR1 and CDR2: MRHNA and SNTAGT.